This TCR beta chain was retrieved from a study of control samples from healthy donors and cancer patients. CDR1 is SNHLY, CDR2 FYNNEI, per germline. This CDR3 spans 16 amino acids. Trimming took 3 bases from V and 7 from J; bases not matched to a gene: 10. TCRdb's copy holds only in-frame clones and misses some; the assay was immunoSEQ multiplex PCR. The sample lists about 74,000 clones; 88% were seen once. Sequencing was carried out using blood. The V call is TRBV2, the J call TRBJ2-7; the match to TRBD1 covers 12 bases. The clonotype originates from a woman aged 45 to 65 in good health. The CDR3 is CASSDFLGTGGREQYF. Here the CDR3 DNA reads TGTGCCAGCAGTGACTTTCTAGGGACAGGGGGCCGGGAGCAGTACTTC.